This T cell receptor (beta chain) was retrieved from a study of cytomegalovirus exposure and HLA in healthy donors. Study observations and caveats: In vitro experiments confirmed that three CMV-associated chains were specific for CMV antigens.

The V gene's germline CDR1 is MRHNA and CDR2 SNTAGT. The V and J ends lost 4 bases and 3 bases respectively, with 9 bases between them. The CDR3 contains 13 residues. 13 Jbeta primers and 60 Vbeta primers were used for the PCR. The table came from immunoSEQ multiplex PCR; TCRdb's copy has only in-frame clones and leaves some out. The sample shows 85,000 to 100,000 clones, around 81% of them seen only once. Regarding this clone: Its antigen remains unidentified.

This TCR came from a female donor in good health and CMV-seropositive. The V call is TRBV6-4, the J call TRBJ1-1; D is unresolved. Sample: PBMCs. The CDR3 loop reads CASSAQRDTEAFF. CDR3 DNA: TGTGCCAGCAGTGCTCAGCGGGACACTGAAGCTTTCTTT.